This T cell receptor beta chain is drawn from a study of cytomegalovirus exposure and HLA in healthy donors. Overall study context: HLA-typed donors were the source of 80 million to 90 million unique TCRs, which an early data release held.

This CDR3 has 12 amino acids. V dropped 4 bases and J dropped 6 bases, with 7 bases sitting between them. CDR1 is SGDLS and CDR2 is YYNGEE in the germline V gene. PCR was performed using 60 Vbeta and 13 Jbeta primers. Some clones are missing from TCRdb's copy, which holds only in-frame ones; the method was immunoSEQ multiplex PCR. The sample yields some 71,000 clones, 70% seen once. Remarks on this clone: Its specificity is not known.

Findings and caveats of the study: In vitro work confirmed that a few CMV-associated chains recognize CMV antigens. CMV serostatus was the sole immune exposure information available.

The receptor comes from a woman between 45 and 60 years old in good health and CMV-seropositive. The V and J genes are TRBV9 and TRBJ2-2; D is ambiguous. The sequenced sample was PBMCs. The CDR3 spells CASSRTAGELFF. As DNA, the CDR3 is TGTGCCAGCAGCAGAACAGCCGGGGAGCTGTTTTTT.